The sequence of this TCR beta chain was determined in a study of T cell clonality in common variable immunodeficiency. Findings of the study overall: Compared with healthy controls, CVID subjects showed increased TCRbeta clonality, mostly in about a third.

Germline CDR1 is KGHSH and CDR2 is LQKENI. CDR3 size: 15 residues. Trimming cost V 6 bases and J 6 bases; bases outside gene matches: 6. Caucasian heritage predominated among both patients and controls. This clone was seen only a few times. The target antigen is unknown. The CDR3 end is not reached by the read, which stops 3 residues before it; the germline J gene fills it in. CVID and control samples used equivalent genomic DNA input. TCRdb's copy holds only in-frame clones and misses some; the assay was immunoSEQ multiplex PCR. This sample carries 30,000 to 45,000 clones, none of them present only once.

This receptor was taken from a person aged 18-70 years in good health. Sequencing used peripheral blood mononuclear cells. The gene calls are TRBV18 and TRBJ2-1, with TRBD2 matching 12 bases. The part of the CDR3 DNA that was read is TGTGCCAGCTCTACCGTACTAGCGGGAGGCAATGAG. Translation gives CASSTVLAGGNE. The CDR3 in its entirety is CASSTVLAGGNEQFF.